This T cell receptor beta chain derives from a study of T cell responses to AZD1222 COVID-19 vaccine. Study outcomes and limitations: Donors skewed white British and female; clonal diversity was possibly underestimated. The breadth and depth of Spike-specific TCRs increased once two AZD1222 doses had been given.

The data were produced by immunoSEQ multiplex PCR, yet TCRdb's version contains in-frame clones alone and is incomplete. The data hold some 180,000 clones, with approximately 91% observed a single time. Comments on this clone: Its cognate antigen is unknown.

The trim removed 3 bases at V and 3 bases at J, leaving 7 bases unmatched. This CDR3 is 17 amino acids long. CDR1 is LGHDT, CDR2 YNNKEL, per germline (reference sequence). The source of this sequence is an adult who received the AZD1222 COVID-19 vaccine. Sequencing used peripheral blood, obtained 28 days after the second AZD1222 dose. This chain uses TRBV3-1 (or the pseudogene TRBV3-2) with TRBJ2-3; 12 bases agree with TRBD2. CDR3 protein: CASSHRTSGDGTDTQYF. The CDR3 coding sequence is TGTGCCAGCAGCCACCGGACTAGCGGGGACGGGACAGATACGCAGTATTTT.